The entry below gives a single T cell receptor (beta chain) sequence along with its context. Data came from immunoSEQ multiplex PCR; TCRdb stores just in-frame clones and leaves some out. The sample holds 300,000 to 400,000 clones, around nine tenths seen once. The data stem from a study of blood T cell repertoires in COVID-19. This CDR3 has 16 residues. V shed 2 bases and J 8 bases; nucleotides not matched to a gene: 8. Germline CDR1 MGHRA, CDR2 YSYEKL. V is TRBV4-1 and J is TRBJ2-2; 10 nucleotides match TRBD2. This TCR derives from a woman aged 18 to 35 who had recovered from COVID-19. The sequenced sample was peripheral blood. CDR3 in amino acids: CASSQLLAGVSGELFF. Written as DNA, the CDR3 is TGCGCCAGCAGCCAACTTCTAGCGGGAGTCTCTGGGGAGCTGTTTTTT.